Presented here are 27 T cell receptor beta chains from one specimen sequenced in a study of cytomegalovirus exposure and HLA in healthy donors. The primer mix had 60 Vbeta and 13 Jbeta primers. TCRdb's copy holds only in-frame clones and misses some; the assay was immunoSEQ multiplex PCR. The table lists roughly 150,000 clones, around 73% of them singletons. The sample comprised PBMCs. The receptors stem from a woman between 18 and 29 years old in good health and CMV-seropositive.

The V and J genes are TRBV5-4 and TRBJ1-2, with a possible D match to TRBD1 (6 bases). V gave up 4 bases and J gave up 1 base, with 11 bases separating them. CDR3 length: 14 amino acids. Germline V gene lookup returns CDR1 SGHNT and CDR2 YYREEE (reference sequence). CDR3 amino acids: CASSLRTDNYGYTF. CDR3 DNA: TGTGCCAGCAGCCTACGGACAGATAACTATGGCTACACCTTC.

The chain employs TRBV5-1 and TRBJ2-5; TRBD1 agrees at 11 bases. Germline trimming cut 3 bases from V and 2 bases from J; bases unmatched to any gene: 3. Germline V lookup: CDR1 SGHRS, CDR2 YFSETQ. The CDR3 runs 15 residues. CDR3 in amino acids: CASSSGQGVQETQYF. The CDR3 DNA reads as TGCGCCAGCAGCTCGGGACAGGGGGTGCAAGAGACCCAGTACTTC. The full variable domain, completed using reference TRBV5-1 and TRBJ2-5, is KAGVTQTPRYLIKTRGQQVTLSCSPISGHRSVSWYQQTPGQGLQFLFEYFSETQRNKGNFPGRFSGRQFSNSRSEMNVSTLELGDSALYLCASSSGQGVQETQYFGPGTRLLVL.

This chain uses TRBV27 with TRBJ2-5, with 10 bases aligning to TRBD2. The germline V gene encodes CDR1 MNHEY and CDR2 SMNVEV (reference sequence). The CDR3 contains 18 residues. The V gene end was trimmed by 4 bases and the J gene end by 7 bases; junction bases not matched to a gene: 18. Here the CDR3 reads CASSSHIVSGGVHGTQYF. The CDR3 DNA is TGTGCCAGCAGTTCCCACATAGTAAGCGGGGGGGTCCATGGGACCCAGTACTTC.

This clone has a handful of counts. This chain connects TRBV28 to TRBJ2-5, with a weak D call TRBD1 (6 bases). V shed 6 bases and J shed 2 bases, with 13 bases lying between them. Germline V gene lookup returns CDR1 MDHEN and CDR2 SYDVKM. The CDR3 loop spans 14 amino acids. CDR3 nucleotides: TGTGCCAGCAGCGAAGACAGGAGACAAGAGACCCAGTACTTC. This codes for CASSEDRRQETQYF.

The chain joins TRBV5-1 to TRBJ2-3, with 7 bases aligning to TRBD1. This CDR3 is built from 14 residues. Germline CDR1 SGHRS, CDR2 YFSETQ. V lost 2 bases to trimming and J lost 5 bases; unmatched junction nucleotides: 5. CDR3 loop: CASSFGQAQDTQYF. The CDR3 DNA reads as TGCGCCAGCAGCTTCGGACAGGCGCAAGATACGCAGTATTTT.

The chain combines TRBV6-5 with TRBJ1-2; no firm D call. This CDR3 spans 15 amino acids. The V and J ends lost 0 bases and 2 bases respectively, with 10 bases between them. CDR1 is MNHEY, CDR2 SVGAGI, per germline. CDR3 coding DNA: TGTGCCAGCAGTTACTCACGGCAGGCCAACTATGGCTACACCTTC. It specifies CASSYSRQANYGYTF.

The genes are TRBV5-6 and TRBJ1-2, with D unclear. The germline V gene has CDR1 SGHDT and CDR2 YYEEEE. This CDR3 contains 16 residues. V lost 1 base to trimming and J lost 4 bases, with 17 bases between them. The CDR3 is CASSLRATEVVYGYTF. The CDR3 DNA reads as TGTGCCAGCAGCTTGAGGGCGACGGAGGTCGTCTATGGCTACACCTTC.

The chain uses TRBV25-1 and TRBJ2-5; 8 bases fit TRBD2. Germline-derived CDR1 and CDR2 are MGHDK and SYGVNS. With 3 bases clipped from V and 5 bases from J, the junction kept 8 bases outside the gene matches. This CDR3 region has 15 residues. The CDR3 sequence: CASSETRGGGETQYF. The CDR3 nucleotides read TGTGCCAGCAGTGAGACTCGGGGGGGCGGGGAGACCCAGTACTTC.

This sequence joins TRBV5-4 and TRBJ1-2; 8 bases agree with TRBD1. CDR1 SGHNT and CDR2 YYREEE come from the germline V gene (reference sequence). CDR3 length: 15 amino acids. Trimming cost V 4 bases and J 9 bases; bases outside gene matches: 14. CDR3 coding DNA: TGTGCCAGCAGCCAGGGGGGACAGGCGTACTGCAGCTACACCTTC. Residues: CASSQGGQAYCSYTF.

The chain has TRBV27 and TRBJ2-7, with D perhaps matching TRBD1 (6 bases). This CDR3 has 19 amino acids. The germline gives CDR1 MNHEY, CDR2 SMNVEV (reference sequence). V was trimmed by 1 base and J by 1 base, leaving 23 bases between them. In DNA, the CDR3 is TGTGCCAGCAGTTTATATACGGTCTCGTGTATAAGGGGGTCCTACGAGCAGTACTTC. Residues: CASSLYTVSCIRGSYEQYF.

V and J are TRBV5-1 and TRBJ2-5, with TRBD1 as a possible D gene (6 bases). Matching the DNA end better, TRBJ2-7 makes the J call doubtful. This CDR3 is 15 amino acids long. Per the germline V gene, CDR1 is SGHRS and CDR2 is YFSETQ. The CDR3 DNA is TGCGCCAGCAGCTTGGAAGGCAGGGGACCGTACGAGCAGTACTTC. It specifies CASSLEGRGPYEQYF.

This rearrangement joins TRBV7-3 to TRBJ2-2; D is unclear. V was trimmed by 5 bases and J by 5 bases, leaving 6 bases between them. Germline V lookup: CDR1 SGHTA, CDR2 FQGTGA. This CDR3 contains 12 residues. CDR3 amino acids: CASSPPTGELFF. As DNA, the CDR3 is TGTGCCAGCAGCCCCCCGACCGGGGAGCTGTTTTTT.

This clone was recorded a few times. V and J are TRBV5-6 and TRBJ2-2, with D possibly matching TRBD2 (5 bases). CDR1 SGHDT and CDR2 YYEEEE come from the germline V gene. Trimming cost V 4 bases and J 5 bases, with 15 bases left between them. The CDR3 runs to 15 residues. CDR3 DNA: TGTGCCAGCAGCCTATTGAGGGTTTGGACCGGGGAGCTGTTTTTT. Translation gives CASSLLRVWTGELFF.

The chain links TRBV6-5 to TRBJ1-5; D gene unclear. CDR1 is MNHEY, CDR2 SVGAGI, per germline. V was shortened by 2 bases and J by 4 bases, with 6 bases between the two germline ends. The CDR3 covers 13 residues. CDR3 in amino acids: CASSYELNQPQHF. Here the CDR3 DNA reads TGTGCCAGCAGTTACGAGTTGAATCAGCCCCAGCATTTT.

The CDR3 protein is CASSGARGPAYNEQFF. The CDR3 DNA reads TGTGCCAGCAGTGGCGCCAGGGGGCCAGCATACAATGAGCAGTTCTTC. The rearrangement uses TRBV28 and TRBJ2-1; 8 bases fit TRBD1. The germline V gene encodes CDR1 MDHEN and CDR2 SYDVKM. After removal of 5 bases from V and 4 bases from J, the junction contained 10 bases not matched to a gene. The CDR3 has 16 residues.

V and J are TRBV10-3 and TRBJ2-3, with 11 positions matching TRBD2. CDR1 and CDR2 (germline): ENHRY, SYGVKD. V trimming: 10 bases; J trimming: 4 bases; junction bases outside the gene matches: 7. The CDR3 runs to 14 residues. The CDR3, as DNA: TGTGCCACCCCTAGCGGGGGGCCGGCAGATACGCAGTATTTT. As protein: CATPSGGPADTQYF.

There are a few counts of this clone. The chain links TRBV4-3 to TRBJ2-3; D is perhaps TRBD2 (6 bases). CDR1 is LGHNA, CDR2 YSLEER, per germline. Trimming took off 3 bases at V and 1 base at J, with 8 bases between the two ends. The CDR3 runs to 14 residues. The CDR3 reads CASSHSGGTDTQYF. In DNA form, the CDR3 reads TGCGCCAGCAGCCATTCGGGGGGCACAGATACGCAGTATTTT.

The sample holds a few counts of this clone. This chain links TRBV5-6 with TRBJ2-5; 14 bases match TRBD2. Looked up from germline, CDR1 is SGHDT and CDR2 is YYEEEE. Trimming at V came to 0 bases and at J to 4 bases, leaving 2 bases not matched to a gene. The CDR3 covers 16 residues. CDR3 amino acids: CASSLAGLAGGETQYF. The CDR3 DNA reads as TGTGCCAGCAGCTTGGCTGGACTAGCGGGGGGAGAGACCCAGTACTTC.

The V and J genes are TRBV28 and TRBJ1-5, with D maybe TRBD1 (6 bases). CDR1 is MDHEN, CDR2 SYDVKM, per germline. The CDR3 loop spans 16 amino acids. V was trimmed by 8 bases and J by 0 bases, leaving 17 bases between them. The CDR3 here is CASSLRTAYSNQPQHF. CDR3 DNA sequence: TGTGCCAGCTCACTCCGGACAGCCTATAGCAATCAGCCCCAGCATTTT.

The chain joins TRBV6-5 to TRBJ2-3; tentatively, D is TRBD2 (6 bases). Trimming left V 3 bases short and J 6 bases short, with 7 bases between. The CDR3 is made up of 12 amino acids. Per germline, CDR1 MNHEY and CDR2 SVGAGI. Here the CDR3 reads CASSYAGDTQYF. DNA of the CDR3: TGTGCCAGCAGTTATGCGGGGGATACGCAGTATTTT.

CDR3 protein: CASSLLRVGNTEAFF. The DNA of the CDR3 is TGTGCCAGCAGCTTACTCCGGGTCGGGAACACTGAAGCTTTCTTT. The chain couples TRBV11-2 to TRBJ1-1; no firm D call. Germline assignment: CDR1 SGHAT and CDR2 FQNNGV. There are 15 residues in the CDR3. The V end was cut by 2 bases, the J end by 1 base, with 11 bases between. Drawing the rest from reference TRBV11-2 and TRBJ1-1, the complete variable domain is EAGVAQSPRYKIIEKRQSVAFWCNPISGHATLYWYQQILGQGPKLLIQFQNNGVVDDSQLPKDRFSAERLKGVDSTLKIQPAKLEDSAVYLCASSLLRVGNTEAFFGQGTRLTVV.

J is TRBJ2-7 and V is TRBV7-9; 10 positions agree with TRBD1. The CDR3 contains 16 residues. Per germline, CDR1 SEHNR and CDR2 FQNEAQ (reference sequence). J was trimmed by 2 bases and V by 5 bases; bases with no gene match: 9. Here the CDR3 DNA reads TGTGCCAGCAGCCCCGGTATAGGACAGGGGGCCTACGAGCAGTACTTC. Protein: CASSPGIGQGAYEQYF.

This chain links TRBV11-3 with TRBJ2-5, with D perhaps TRBD2 (5 bases). V lost 4 bases, J lost 7 bases, and 13 bases lay in between. This CDR3 has 13 residues. Germline lookup yields CDR1 SGHNT and CDR2 YENEEA. CDR3 in amino acids: CASSSGTAGTQYF. The CDR3 bases are TGTGCCAGCAGCTCCGGAACCGCGGGGACCCAGTACTTC.

The V call is TRBV2, the J call TRBJ2-3; 11 nucleotides agree with TRBD2. This CDR3 has 18 amino acids. In germline, CDR1 is SNHLY, CDR2 FYNNEI. The V and J ends lost 7 bases and 4 bases, in that order; junction bases with no gene match: 16. CDR3 in amino acids: CASNLAGGPTENPDTQYF. CDR3 bases: TGTGCCAGCAACCTAGCGGGGGGCCCAACAGAAAATCCAGATACGCAGTATTTT.

In its sample, this clone was seen once. The V and J genes are TRBV27 and TRBJ2-5; a possible D gene is TRBD2 (6 bases). V lost 0 bases and J lost 0, with 14 bases in between. This CDR3 comprises 17 residues. Germline loops: CDR1 MNHEY, CDR2 SMNVEV (reference sequence). The CDR3 DNA reads TGTGCCAGCAGTTTATCGGCTGGACTAACGTACCAAGAGACCCAGTACTTC. Its protein product is CASSLSAGLTYQETQYF.

The chain joins TRBV5-4 to TRBJ2-1; TRBD1 matches 8 bases. Germline CDR1 and CDR2: SGHNT and YYREEE (reference sequence). CDR3 length equals 17 residues. The V segment lost 3 bases and the J segment 2 bases; nucleotides outside the gene matches: 10. The CDR3 DNA is TGTGCCAGCAGCTCCGGACCCCGGGACAGGACCTACAATGAGCAGTTCTTC. It is translated as CASSSGPRDRTYNEQFF.

The V call is TRBV9, the J call TRBJ2-1, with 7 bases lining up with TRBD1. The germline V gene encodes CDR1 SGDLS and CDR2 YYNGEE. The V and J ends lost 3 bases and 0 bases, in that order; junction bases with no gene match: 15. The CDR3 totals 19 residues. The CDR3 reads CASSGNRGLLFHSYNEQFF. The CDR3 DNA sequence: TGTGCCAGCAGCGGAAACAGGGGCCTCTTGTTTCACTCCTACAATGAGCAGTTCTTC.